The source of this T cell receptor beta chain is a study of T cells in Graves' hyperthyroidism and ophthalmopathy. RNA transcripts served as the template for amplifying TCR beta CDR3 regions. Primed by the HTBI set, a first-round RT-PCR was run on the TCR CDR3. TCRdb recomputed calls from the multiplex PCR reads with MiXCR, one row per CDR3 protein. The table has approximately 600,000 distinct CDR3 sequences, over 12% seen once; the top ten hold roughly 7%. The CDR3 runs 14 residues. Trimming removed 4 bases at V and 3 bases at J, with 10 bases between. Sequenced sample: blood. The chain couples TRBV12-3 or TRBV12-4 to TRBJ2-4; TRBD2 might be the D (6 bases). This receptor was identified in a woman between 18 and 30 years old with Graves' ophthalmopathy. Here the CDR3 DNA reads TGTGCCAGCAGTTCAACGGGGGTCAAAAACATTCAGTACTTC. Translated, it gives CASSSTGVKNIQYF.